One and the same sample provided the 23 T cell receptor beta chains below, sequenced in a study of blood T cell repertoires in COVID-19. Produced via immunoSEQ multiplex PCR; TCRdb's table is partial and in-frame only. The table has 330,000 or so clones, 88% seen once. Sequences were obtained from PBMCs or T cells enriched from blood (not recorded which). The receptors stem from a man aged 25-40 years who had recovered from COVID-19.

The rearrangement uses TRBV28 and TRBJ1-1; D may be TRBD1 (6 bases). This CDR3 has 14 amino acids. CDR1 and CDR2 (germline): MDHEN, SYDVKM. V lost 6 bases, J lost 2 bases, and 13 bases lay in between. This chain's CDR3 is CASRYRAPNTEAFF. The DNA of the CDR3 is TGTGCCAGCAGGTACAGGGCCCCCAACACTGAAGCTTTCTTT.

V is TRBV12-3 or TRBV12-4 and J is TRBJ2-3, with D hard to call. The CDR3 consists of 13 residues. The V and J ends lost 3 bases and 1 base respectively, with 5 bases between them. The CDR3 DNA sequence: TGTGCCAGCAGTTTGCCAGGCACAGATACGCAGTATTTT. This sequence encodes CASSLPGTDTQYF.

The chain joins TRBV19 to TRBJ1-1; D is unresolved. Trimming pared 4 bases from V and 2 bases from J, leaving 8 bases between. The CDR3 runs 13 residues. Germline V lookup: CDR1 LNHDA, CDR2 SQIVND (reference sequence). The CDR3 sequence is CASSSSRNTEAFF. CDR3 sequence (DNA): TGTGCCAGTAGTAGTTCGCGAAACACTGAAGCTTTCTTT. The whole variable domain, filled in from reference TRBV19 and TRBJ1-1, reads DGGITQSPKYLFRKEGQNVTLSCEQNLNHDAMYWYRQDPGQGLRLIYYSQIVNDFQKGDIAEGYSVSREKKESFPLTVTSAQKNPTAFYLCASSSSRNTEAFFGQGTRLTVV.

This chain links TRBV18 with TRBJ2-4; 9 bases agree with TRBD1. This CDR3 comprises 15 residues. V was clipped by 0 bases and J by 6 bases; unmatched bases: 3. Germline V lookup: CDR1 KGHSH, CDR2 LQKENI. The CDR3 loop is CASSPPQGQGNIQYF. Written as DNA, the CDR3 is TGTGCCAGCTCACCACCACAGGGACAGGGAAACATTCAGTACTTC.

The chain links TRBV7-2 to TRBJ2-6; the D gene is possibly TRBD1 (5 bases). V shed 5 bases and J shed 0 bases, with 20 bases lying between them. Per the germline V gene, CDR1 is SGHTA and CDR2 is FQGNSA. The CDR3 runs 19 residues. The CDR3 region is CASSPRLRAFVSGANVLTF. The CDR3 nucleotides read TGTGCCAGCAGCCCACGGCTCAGGGCCTTTGTCTCTGGGGCCAACGTCCTGACTTTC.

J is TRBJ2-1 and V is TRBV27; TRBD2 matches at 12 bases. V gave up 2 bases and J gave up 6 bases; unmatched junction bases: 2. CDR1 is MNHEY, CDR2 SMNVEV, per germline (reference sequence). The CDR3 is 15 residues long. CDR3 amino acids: CASSLTTSGGNEQFF. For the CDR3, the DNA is TGTGCCAGCAGTTTAACGACTAGCGGGGGCAATGAGCAGTTCTTC.

The CDR3 loop reads CASSFGGIAYEQYF. DNA of the CDR3: TGTGCCAGCAGCTTCGGGGGAATAGCGTACGAGCAGTACTTC. V is TRBV7-9 and J is TRBJ2-7, with D maybe TRBD2 (6 bases). V was cut by 3 bases and J by 4 bases, with 13 bases left in between. Per germline, CDR1 SEHNR and CDR2 FQNEAQ (reference sequence). The CDR3 extends over 14 amino acids.

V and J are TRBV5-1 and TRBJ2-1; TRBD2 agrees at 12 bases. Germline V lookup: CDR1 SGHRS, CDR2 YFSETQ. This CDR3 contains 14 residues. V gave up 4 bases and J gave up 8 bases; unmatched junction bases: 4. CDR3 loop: CASSDPSGGDEQFF. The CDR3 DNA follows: TGCGCCAGCAGCGACCCTAGCGGGGGGGATGAGCAGTTCTTC.

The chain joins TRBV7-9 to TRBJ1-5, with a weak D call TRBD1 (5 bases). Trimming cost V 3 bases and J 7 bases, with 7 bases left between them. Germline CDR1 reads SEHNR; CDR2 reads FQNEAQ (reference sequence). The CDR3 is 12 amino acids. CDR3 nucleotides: TGTGCCAGCAGCTTTTGGGGCCAGCCCCAGCATTTT. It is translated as CASSFWGQPQHF.

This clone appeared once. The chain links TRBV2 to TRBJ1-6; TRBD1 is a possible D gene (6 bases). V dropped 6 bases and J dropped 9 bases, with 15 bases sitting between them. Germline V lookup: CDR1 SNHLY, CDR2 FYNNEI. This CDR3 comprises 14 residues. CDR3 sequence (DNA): TGTGCCAGCAGCGCACAGGGCGGGGGTTCACCCCTCCACTTT. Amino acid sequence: CASSAQGGGSPLHF.

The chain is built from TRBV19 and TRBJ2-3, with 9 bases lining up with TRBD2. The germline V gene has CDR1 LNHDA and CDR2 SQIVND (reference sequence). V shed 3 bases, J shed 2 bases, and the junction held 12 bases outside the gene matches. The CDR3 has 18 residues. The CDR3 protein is CASSIGAGGPRVTDTQYF. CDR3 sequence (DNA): TGTGCCAGTAGTATCGGCGCGGGGGGGCCCCGGGTCACAGATACGCAGTATTTT.

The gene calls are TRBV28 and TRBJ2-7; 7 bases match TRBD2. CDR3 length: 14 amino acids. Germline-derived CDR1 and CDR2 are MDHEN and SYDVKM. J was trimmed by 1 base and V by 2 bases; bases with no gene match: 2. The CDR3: CASSLPGLSYEQYF. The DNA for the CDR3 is TGTGCCAGCAGTTTACCGGGACTATCCTACGAGCAGTACTTC.

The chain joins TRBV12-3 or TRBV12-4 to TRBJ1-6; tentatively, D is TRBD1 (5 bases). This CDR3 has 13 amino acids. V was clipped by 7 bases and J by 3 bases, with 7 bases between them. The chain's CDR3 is CASKQDYNSPLHF. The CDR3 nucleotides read TGTGCCAGCAAACAGGACTATAATTCACCCCTCCACTTT.

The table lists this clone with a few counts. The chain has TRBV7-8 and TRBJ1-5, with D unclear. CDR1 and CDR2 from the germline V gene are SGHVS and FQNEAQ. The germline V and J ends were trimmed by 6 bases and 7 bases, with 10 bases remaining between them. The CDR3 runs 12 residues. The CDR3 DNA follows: TGTGCCAGCAGTCCGATGAGCCAGCCCCAGCATTTT. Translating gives CASSPMSQPQHF. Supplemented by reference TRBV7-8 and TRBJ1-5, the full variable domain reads GAGVSQSPRYKVAKRGQDVALRCDPISGHVSLFWYQQALGQGPEFLTYFQNEAQLDKSGLPSDRFFAERPEGSVSTLKIQRTQQEDSAVYLCASSPMSQPQHFGDGTRLSIL.

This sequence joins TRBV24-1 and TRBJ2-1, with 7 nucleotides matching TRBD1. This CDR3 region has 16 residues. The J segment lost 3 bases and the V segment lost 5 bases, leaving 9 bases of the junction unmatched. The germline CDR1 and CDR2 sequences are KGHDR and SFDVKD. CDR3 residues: CATSAFRGQDYNEQFF. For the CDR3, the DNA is TGTGCCACCAGTGCCTTCCGCGGACAGGACTACAATGAGCAGTTCTTC.

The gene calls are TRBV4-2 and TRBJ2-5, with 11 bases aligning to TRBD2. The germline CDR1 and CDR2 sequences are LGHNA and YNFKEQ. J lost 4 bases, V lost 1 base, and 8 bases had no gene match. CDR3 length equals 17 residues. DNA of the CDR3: TGTGCCAGCAGCCAAGGCAATAGCGGGGGGGCAGGAGAGACCCAGTACTTC. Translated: CASSQGNSGGAGETQYF.

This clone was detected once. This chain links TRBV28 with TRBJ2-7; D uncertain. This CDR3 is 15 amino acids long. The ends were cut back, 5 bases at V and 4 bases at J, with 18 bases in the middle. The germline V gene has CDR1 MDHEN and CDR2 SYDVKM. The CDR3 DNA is TGTGCCAGCAGTCCCCCTCTTCGTGACGGGTACGAGCAGTACTTC. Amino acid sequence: CASSPPLRDGYEQYF.

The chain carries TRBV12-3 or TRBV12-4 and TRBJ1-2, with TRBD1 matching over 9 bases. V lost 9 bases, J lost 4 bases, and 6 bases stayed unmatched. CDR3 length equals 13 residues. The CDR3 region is CASWTGARYGYTF. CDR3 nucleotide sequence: TGTGCCAGTTGGACAGGGGCTCGCTATGGCTACACCTTC.

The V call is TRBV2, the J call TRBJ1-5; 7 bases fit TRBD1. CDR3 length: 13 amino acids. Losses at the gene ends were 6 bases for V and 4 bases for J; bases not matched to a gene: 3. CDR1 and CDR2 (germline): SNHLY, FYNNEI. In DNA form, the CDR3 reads TGTGCCAGCAGCCCGACAGGGAATCAGCCCCAGCATTTT. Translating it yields CASSPTGNQPQHF.

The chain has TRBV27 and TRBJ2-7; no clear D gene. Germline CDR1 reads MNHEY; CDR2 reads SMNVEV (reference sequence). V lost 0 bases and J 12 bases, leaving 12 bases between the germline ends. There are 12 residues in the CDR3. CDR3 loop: CASSLSKRSRYF. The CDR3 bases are TGTGCCAGCAGTTTATCGAAGAGGTCACGGTACTTC.

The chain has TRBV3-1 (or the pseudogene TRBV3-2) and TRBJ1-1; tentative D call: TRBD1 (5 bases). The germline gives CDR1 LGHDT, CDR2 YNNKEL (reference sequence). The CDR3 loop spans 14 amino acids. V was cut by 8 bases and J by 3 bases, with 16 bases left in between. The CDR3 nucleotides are TGTGCCAGCCGAAAATCGCCGGGGGACACTGAAGCTTTCTTT. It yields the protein CASRKSPGDTEAFF.

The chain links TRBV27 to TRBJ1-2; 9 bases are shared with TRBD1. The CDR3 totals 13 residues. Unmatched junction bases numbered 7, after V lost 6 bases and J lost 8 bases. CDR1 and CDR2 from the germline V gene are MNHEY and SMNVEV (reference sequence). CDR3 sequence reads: CASRLGQGGGYTF. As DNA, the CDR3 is TGTGCCAGCAGATTGGGACAGGGAGGGGGCTACACCTTC.

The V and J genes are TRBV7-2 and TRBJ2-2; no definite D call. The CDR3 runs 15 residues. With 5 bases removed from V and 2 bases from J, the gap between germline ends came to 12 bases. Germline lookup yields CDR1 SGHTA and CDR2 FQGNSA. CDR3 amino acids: CASSPRLANTGELFF. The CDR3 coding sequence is TGTGCCAGCAGCCCCCGACTCGCAAACACCGGGGAGCTGTTTTTT.